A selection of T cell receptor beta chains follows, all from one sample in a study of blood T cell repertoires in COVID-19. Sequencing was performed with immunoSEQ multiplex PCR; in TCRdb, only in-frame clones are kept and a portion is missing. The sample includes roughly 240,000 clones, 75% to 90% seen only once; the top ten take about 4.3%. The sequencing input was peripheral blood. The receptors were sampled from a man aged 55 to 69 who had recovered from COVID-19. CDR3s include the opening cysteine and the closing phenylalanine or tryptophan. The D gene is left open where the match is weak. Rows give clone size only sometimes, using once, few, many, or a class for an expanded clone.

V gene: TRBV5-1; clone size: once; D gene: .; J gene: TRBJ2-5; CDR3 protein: CASSMTDQETQYF; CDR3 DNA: TGCGCCAGCAGCATGACAGACCAAGAGACCCAGTACTTC
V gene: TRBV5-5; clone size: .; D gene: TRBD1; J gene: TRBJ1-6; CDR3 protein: CASSLGPGQESSPLHF; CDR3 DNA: TGTGCCAGCAGCTTGGGGCCGGGACAGGAAAGCTCACCCCTCCACTTT
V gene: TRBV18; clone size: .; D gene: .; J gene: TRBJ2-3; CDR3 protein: CASSQGTGLADTQYF; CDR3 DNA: TGTGCCAGCTCGCAGGGGACCGGTTTGGCAGATACGCAGTATTTT
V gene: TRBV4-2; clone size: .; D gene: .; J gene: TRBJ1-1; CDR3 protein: CASSQLQGRTEAFF; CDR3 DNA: TGTGCCAGCAGCCAATTACAGGGTAGGACTGAAGCTTTCTTT
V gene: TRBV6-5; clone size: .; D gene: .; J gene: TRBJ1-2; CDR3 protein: CASSPPGGWGYTF; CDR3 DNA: TGTGCCAGCAGCCCCCCGGGGGGCTGGGGCTACACCTTC
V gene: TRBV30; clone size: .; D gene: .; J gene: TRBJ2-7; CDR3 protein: CAWRPDSRSYEQYF; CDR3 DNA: TGTGCCTGGAGGCCGGACAGCCGCTCCTACGAGCAGTACTTC
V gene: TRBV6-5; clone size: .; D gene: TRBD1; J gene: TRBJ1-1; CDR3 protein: CANRALIDRGTEAFF; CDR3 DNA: TGTGCCAACCGCGCTTTGATCGACAGGGGCACTGAAGCTTTCTTT
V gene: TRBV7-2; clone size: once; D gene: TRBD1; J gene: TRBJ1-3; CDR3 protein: CASSRDRAENTIYF; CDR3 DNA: TGTGCCAGCAGTCGCGACAGGGCGGAAAACACCATATATTTT
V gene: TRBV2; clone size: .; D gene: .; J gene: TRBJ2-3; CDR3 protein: CAGAGQLTDTQYF; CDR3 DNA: TGTGCCGGGGCGGGACAGCTAACAGATACGCAGTATTTT
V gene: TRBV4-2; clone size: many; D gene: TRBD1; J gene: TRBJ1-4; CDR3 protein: CASSPTGGEEKLFF; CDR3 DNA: TGTGCCAGCAGCCCGACAGGGGGCGAGGAAAAACTGTTTTTT
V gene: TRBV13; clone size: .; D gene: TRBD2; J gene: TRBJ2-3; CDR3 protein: CASSRIQRGTDTQYF; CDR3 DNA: TGTGCCAGCAGCCGAATCCAGCGGGGGACAGATACGCAGTATTTT
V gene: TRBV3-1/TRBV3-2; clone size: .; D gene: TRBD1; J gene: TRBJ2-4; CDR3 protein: CASSQRTGVVLNIQYF; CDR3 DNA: TGTGCCAGCAGCCAACGGACAGGGGTAGTGTTAAACATTCAGTACTTC
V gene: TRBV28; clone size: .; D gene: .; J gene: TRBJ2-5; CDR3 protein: CASSLILVRQETQYF; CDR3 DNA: TGTGCCAGCAGTTTAATACTAGTCAGACAAGAGACCCAGTACTTC
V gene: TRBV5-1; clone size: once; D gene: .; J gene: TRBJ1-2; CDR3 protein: CASSLRLAGIYGYTF; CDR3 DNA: TGCGCCAGCAGCTTGAGGTTGGCGGGCATCTATGGCTACACCTTC
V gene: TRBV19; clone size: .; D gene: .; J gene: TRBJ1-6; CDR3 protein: CASSIGAFITLHF; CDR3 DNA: TGTGCCAGTAGTATTGGGGCATTCATAACCCTCCACTTT
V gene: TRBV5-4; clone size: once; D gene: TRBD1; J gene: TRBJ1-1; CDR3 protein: CASSLDGQGSTEAFF; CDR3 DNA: TGTGCCAGCAGCTTGGACGGACAGGGAAGCACTGAAGCTTTCTTT
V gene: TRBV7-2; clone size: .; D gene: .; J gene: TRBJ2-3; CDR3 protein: CASSPSTDTQYF; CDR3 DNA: TGTGCCAGCAGCCCAAGCACAGATACGCAGTATTTT
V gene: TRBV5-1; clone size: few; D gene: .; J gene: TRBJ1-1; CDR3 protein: CASSRDGGMMVNTEAFF; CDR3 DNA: TGCGCCAGTTCCCGGGACGGCGGGATGATGGTGAACACTGAAGCTTTCTTT
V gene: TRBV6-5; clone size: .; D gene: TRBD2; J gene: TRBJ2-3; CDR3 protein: CASSLGGAGTQYF; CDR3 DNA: TGTGCCAGCAGCCTCGGGGGAGCGGGAACGCAGTATTTT
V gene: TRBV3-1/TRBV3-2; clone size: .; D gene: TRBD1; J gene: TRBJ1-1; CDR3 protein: CASSQGTGGLAFF; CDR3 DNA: TGTGCCAGCAGCCAAGGGACAGGGGGCTTAGCTTTCTTT
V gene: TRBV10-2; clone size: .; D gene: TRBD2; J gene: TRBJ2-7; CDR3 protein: CASRGRQWSGGSYEQYF; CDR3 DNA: TGCGCCAGCAGGGGGAGACAGTGGAGCGGGGGGTCCTACGAGCAGTACTTC
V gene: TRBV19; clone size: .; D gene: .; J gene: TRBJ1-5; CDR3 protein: CASSNGQNSNQPQHF; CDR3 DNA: TGTGCCAGTAGTAACGGACAGAATAGCAATCAGCCCCAGCATTTT
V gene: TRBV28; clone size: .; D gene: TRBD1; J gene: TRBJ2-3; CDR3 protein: CASSRRTGGVQDTQYF; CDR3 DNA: TGTGCCAGCAGTAGAAGGACAGGGGGCGTTCAAGATACGCAGTATTTT
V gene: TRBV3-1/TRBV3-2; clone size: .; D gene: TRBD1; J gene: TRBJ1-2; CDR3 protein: CASSRTGDRGYTF; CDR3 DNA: TGTGCCAGCAGCCGGACAGGGGATAGGGGCTACACCTTC
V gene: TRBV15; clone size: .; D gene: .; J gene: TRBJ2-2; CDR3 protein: CATSRGGGGWNTGELFF; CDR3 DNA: TGTGCCACCAGCAGAGGGGGTGGAGGGTGGAACACCGGGGAGCTGTTTTTT
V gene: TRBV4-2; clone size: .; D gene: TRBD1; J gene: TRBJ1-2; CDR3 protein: CASSQDRRTTGGGYTF; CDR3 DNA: TGTGCCAGCAGCCAAGATAGGCGTACGACAGGGGGAGGCTACACCTTC
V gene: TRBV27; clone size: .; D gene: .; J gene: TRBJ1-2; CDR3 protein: CASSLSPQGLYGYTF; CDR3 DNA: TGTGCCAGCAGTTTATCCCCCCAGGGCCTCTATGGCTACACCTTC
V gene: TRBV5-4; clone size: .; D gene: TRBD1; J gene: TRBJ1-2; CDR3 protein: CASSRGQASPYGYTF; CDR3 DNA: TGTGCCAGCAGCAGGGGACAGGCCAGCCCCTATGGCTACACCTTC
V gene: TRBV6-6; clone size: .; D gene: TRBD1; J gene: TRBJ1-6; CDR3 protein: CASNPGQINSPLHF; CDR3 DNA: TGTGCCAGCAATCCGGGACAGATCAATTCACCCCTCCACTTT
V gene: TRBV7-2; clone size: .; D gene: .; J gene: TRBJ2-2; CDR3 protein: CASSFWGSGNTGELFF; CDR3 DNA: TGTGCCAGCAGCTTTTGGGGAAGCGGAAACACCGGGGAGCTGTTTTTT